A single sample is the source of the 4 T cell receptor beta chains below, sequenced in a study of T cells expressing NK-cell markers. For each CDR3 protein, TCRdb gives one entry from its re-call of the 5' RACE reads, without DNA. This sample contains around 280,000 distinct CDR3 sequences. The specimen sequenced was blood T cells: a sorted CD56 or NKG2C T cell subset, CD4+ or CD8+ T cells, or bulk PBMC T cells (not recorded which). All receptors derive from a man in his late teens or twenties in good health.

This chain uses TRBV12-3 or TRBV12-4 with TRBJ2-1; TCRdb names TRBD2, which stays unverified in the absence of DNA. This CDR3 region has 14 residues. CDR3 region: CASSFPSSSNEQFF.

The chain carries TRBV6-1 and TRBJ1-5; without DNA, the TCRdb call of TRBD1 cannot be checked. Germline V gene lookup returns CDR1 MNHNS and CDR2 SASEGT. This CDR3 has 16 amino acids. The CDR3 reads CASKGGQGQSNQPQHF.

The chain is built from TRBV18 and TRBJ1-3. Germline V gene data show CDR1 as KGHSH and CDR2 as LQKENI. The CDR3 is 12 amino acids. This chain's CDR3 is CASSTSGNTIYF.

The chain is built from TRBV29-1 and TRBJ2-1. The CDR3 extends over 13 amino acids. Per the germline V gene, CDR1 is SQVTM and CDR2 is ANQGSEA. The chain's CDR3 is CSTARKPDDEQFF.